A single sample gave rise to the 18 T cell receptor beta chains below, sequenced in a study of Graves' ophthalmopathy and Graves' hyperthyroidism. RNA transcripts were the template, and TCR beta CDR3 regions were amplified from them. HTBI primers were used in a first-round RT-PCR, which preceded a second-round multiplex PCR. TCRdb analysed the multiplex PCR reads with MiXCR anew, one entry per CDR3 protein. The sample contains about 550,000 distinct CDR3 sequences, less than 40% of which appear only once. Input material: peripheral blood or thyroid tissue (not recorded which). The receptors derive from an adult man with Graves' hyperthyroidism.

In this sample, this clonotype turned up many times. The chain is built from TRBV12-3 or TRBV12-4 and TRBJ1-1; D call uncertain. V shed 7 bases and J shed 1 base, with 10 bases lying between them. The CDR3 consists of 13 residues. This CDR3 is CASTEQRNTEAFF. For the CDR3, the DNA is TGTGCCAGCACCGAGCAAAGGAACACTGAAGCTTTCTTT.

The table lists this clonotype with a few counts. The chain combines TRBV15 with TRBJ2-2; possibly TRBD1 for D (5 bases). V lost 4 bases and J 0 bases, leaving 12 bases between the germline ends. Germline V gene sequence: CDR1 LNHNV, CDR2 YYDKDF (reference sequence). There are 16 residues in the CDR3. CDR3 amino acids: CATSNPRRANTGELFF. The CDR3, as DNA: TGTGCCACCAGCAACCCTCGCAGGGCGAACACCGGGGAGCTGTTTTTT.

This clonotype was picked up a small number of times. This rearrangement joins TRBV6-1 to TRBJ1-4, with TRBD1 as a possible D gene (5 bases). This CDR3 is 16 amino acids long. The germline V and J ends were trimmed by 2 bases and 2 bases, with 12 bases remaining between them. Germline loops: CDR1 MNHNS, CDR2 SASEGT. The CDR3 loop reads CASSESRVTTNEKLFF. The CDR3 nucleotides read TGTGCCAGCAGTGAATCCAGGGTAACTACTAATGAAAAACTGTTTTTT.

There are many counts of this clonotype. The chain is built from TRBV4-1 and TRBJ2-7; D not resolved. Germline V gene data show CDR1 as MGHRA and CDR2 as YSYEKL. The CDR3 extends over 13 amino acids. Trimming left V 0 bases short and J 7 bases short, with 10 bases between. CDR3 residues: CASSQDSGWEQYF. As DNA, the CDR3 is TGCGCCAGCAGCCAAGATTCGGGTTGGGAGCAGTACTTC.

This clonotype came up a few times. The chain links TRBV6-5 to TRBJ2-5, with 8 positions matching TRBD1. Germline values: CDR1 MNHEY, CDR2 SVGAGI. There are 16 residues in the CDR3. V gave up 2 bases and J gave up 5 bases; unmatched junction bases: 10. The CDR3 is CASSYLPDRAAETQYF. CDR3 nucleotides: TGTGCCAGCAGTTACCTTCCGGACAGGGCCGCGGAGACCCAGTACTTC.

Worth noting for this clonotype: The junction departs from the called germline gene at one end, perhaps through a read error. The chain links TRBV9 to TRBJ2-3, with 11 bases aligning to TRBD2. CDR3 length equals 17 residues. From germline, CDR1 is SGDLS and CDR2 YYNGEE. For the CDR3, the DNA is TGTGCCGGCAGCGTTTTGGGACTAGCGGACGGCACAGATACGCAGTATTTT. Protein product: CAGSVLGLADGTDTQYF. The entire variable domain, with the rest obtained from reference TRBV9 and TRBJ2-3, is as follows: DSGVTQTPKHLITATGQRVTLRCSPRSGDLSVYWYQQSLDQGLQFLIQYYNGEERAKGNILERFSAQQFPDLHSELNLSSLELGDSALYFCAGSVLGLADGTDTQYFGPGTRLTVL.

In nucleotides, the CDR3 is TGCAGCTTTACGGGTACAGGGTCCTACGAGCAGTACTTC. Its protein is CSFTGTGSYEQYF. The chain couples TRBV29-1 to TRBJ2-7; possibly TRBD1 for D (6 bases). The CDR3 consists of 13 residues. The V end lost 8 bases, the J end lost 1 base, and 15 bases lay between the germline ends. CDR1 is SQVTM, CDR2 ANQGSEA, per germline.

The table lists this clonotype with many counts. The chain recombines TRBV5-1 with TRBJ1-1; TRBD1 might be the D (5 bases). The CDR3 runs 14 residues. CDR1 is SGHRS and CDR2 is YFSETQ in the germline V gene. Between the trimmed V and J ends, which lost 2 bases and 3 bases, there was a span of 11 bases. CDR3 sequence (DNA): TGCGCCAGCAGCTTTCAAGGGGAGGACACTGAAGCTTTCTTT. Encoded protein: CASSFQGEDTEAFF.

The chain couples TRBV29-1 to TRBJ2-7; unclear D gene. The germline CDR1 and CDR2 sequences are SQVTM and ANQGSEA. The CDR3 length is 12 residues. Deletions cut 8 bases from V and 6 bases from J, with 17 bases between. This CDR3 reads CSLGGGRGEQYF. The DNA for the CDR3 is TGCAGCTTGGGCGGCGGAAGAGGCGAGCAGTACTTC.

This clonotype was detected many times. The CDR3 nucleotides are TGCAGTGCTAGAGATCAGGGAAACACCGGGGAGCTGTTTTTT. The encoded protein is CSARDQGNTGELFF. The rearrangement links TRBV20-1 to TRBJ2-2; tentative D call: TRBD1 (5 bases). The CDR3 loop spans 14 amino acids. V was clipped by 0 bases and J by 2 bases, with 7 bases between them. Germline V gives CDR1 DFQATT, CDR2 SNEGSKA (reference sequence).

This clonotype was counted ten times or more. The chain carries TRBV6-5 and TRBJ1-3; D is undetermined. The CDR3 contains 15 residues. Trimming cost V 0 bases and J 4 bases, with 10 bases left between them. Germline CDR1 reads MNHEY; CDR2 reads SVGAGI. The CDR3 region has the DNA TGTGCCAGCAGTTACTCGTCGGGGAGCGGAAACACCATATATTTT. It specifies CASSYSSGSGNTIYF.

V gene TRBV12-3 or TRBV12-4 combines with J gene TRBJ1-2; D is possibly TRBD1 (6 bases). V was clipped by 8 bases and J by 0 bases, with 10 bases between them. The CDR3 is 13 amino acids. The CDR3 loop reads CASRQEANYGYTF. The CDR3 DNA reads TGTGCCAGCCGACAGGAAGCTAACTATGGCTACACCTTC.

The sample holds a few counts of this clonotype. A read error may be the cause here, since a much bigger clone is one base away. The chain is built from TRBV7-8 and TRBJ2-7, with D perhaps given as TRBD1 or TRBD2 (5 bases each). CDR3 length: 15 amino acids. Looked up from germline, CDR1 is SGHVS and CDR2 is FQNEAQ. V lost 0 bases and J lost 7, with 16 bases in between. The CDR3 is CASSLAHRDDNEQYF. The CDR3 DNA reads as TGTGCCAGCAGCTTAGCCCACCGGGACGACAATGAGCAGTACTTC.

The sample holds many counts of this clonotype. CDR3 nucleotides: TGTGCCAGCAGTTTAGAACTCACCTACGAGCAGTACTTC. This gives the protein CASSLELTYEQYF. The chain joins TRBV12-3 or TRBV12-4 to TRBJ2-7; unclear D gene. CDR3 size: 13 residues. V shed 1 base and J shed 2 bases, with 6 bases lying between them.

This clonotype was seen only once. A much larger clone lies one base from this, so it may be a read error. Because it lacks the conserved phenylalanine or tryptophan at the end, this CDR3 is likely a read error. V gene TRBV19 combines with J gene TRBJ1-1, with unresolved D. Germline values: CDR1 LNHDA, CDR2 SQIVND (reference sequence). The CDR3 is made up of 9 amino acids. Written as DNA, the CDR3 is TGTGCGCGTAACAACGAAGCTTTCCTT. It translates to CARNNEAFL.

In this sample, this clonotype turned up a few times. Sequence at one end of the junction differs from germline and may be a read error. The chain carries TRBV6-5 and TRBJ1-5; 8 bases match TRBD1. Per the germline V gene, CDR1 is MNHEY and CDR2 is SVGAGI. The CDR3 length is 15 residues. The CDR3 sequence is CTSSIWTGHNQPQHF. The CDR3 region has the DNA TGTACCAGCAGCATATGGACAGGGCACAATCAGCCCCAGCATTTT.

In this sample, this clonotype turned up many times. V is TRBV12-3 or TRBV12-4 and J is TRBJ2-7; no firm D call. Between the trimmed V and J ends, which lost 2 bases and 3 bases, there was a span of 5 bases. The CDR3 runs 12 residues. DNA of the CDR3: TGTGCCAGCAGTTTAACTGTCTACGAGCAGTACTTC. Translated, it gives CASSLTVYEQYF.

The chain employs TRBV6-1 and TRBJ2-5, with TRBD1 matching 8 bases. The CDR3 is 14 amino acids. CDR1 and CDR2 from the germline V gene are MNHNS and SASEGT. The J segment lost 5 bases and the V segment lost 3 bases, leaving 5 bases of the junction unmatched. The CDR3 nucleotides are TGTGCCAGCAGTGAGAGGACAGGGAGGGAGACCCAGTACTTC. The encoded protein is CASSERTGRETQYF.